One sample yielded the 9 T cell receptor beta chains listed below, sequenced in a study of blood T cell repertoires in COVID-19. The data were produced by immunoSEQ multiplex PCR, yet TCRdb's version contains in-frame clones alone and is incomplete. The sample records over 250,000 clones, 88% being singletons. The material sequenced was PBMCs or T cells enriched from blood (not recorded which). These receptors originate from a woman younger than 45 who had recovered from COVID-19.

The rearrangement joins TRBV6-5 to TRBJ2-3, with 7 bases lining up with TRBD2. J lost 5 bases, V lost 6 bases, and 5 bases had no gene match. CDR3 size: 13 residues. CDR1 and CDR2 (germline): MNHEY, SVGAGI. The CDR3 DNA is TGTGCCAGCAGGACGGGAGGAGTAGATACGCAGTATTTT. Translation gives CASRTGGVDTQYF.

CDR3 amino acids: CASSLPGLANTGELFF. For the CDR3, the DNA is TGTGCCAGCAGCCTCCCCGGACTAGCCAACACCGGGGAGCTGTTTTTT. The chain employs TRBV5-4 and TRBJ2-2; 8 nucleotides agree with TRBD2. Germline CDR1 SGHNT, CDR2 YYREEE (reference sequence). V lost 4 bases and J lost 2; bases outside the gene matches: 7. The CDR3 consists of 16 residues.

This clone was seen only once. This chain connects TRBV9 to TRBJ2-1, with a possible D match to TRBD2 (5 bases). From germline, CDR1 is SGDLS and CDR2 YYNGEE. The CDR3 runs to 15 residues. Trimming removed 4 bases at V and 0 bases at J, with 11 bases between. The CDR3 spells CASSPGERSYNEQFF. Here the CDR3 DNA reads TGTGCCAGCAGCCCCGGGGAGCGCTCCTACAATGAGCAGTTCTTC.

V gene TRBV11-2 combines with J gene TRBJ1-3; 7 bases align to TRBD1. CDR3 length: 16 residues. Germline V gives CDR1 SGHAT, CDR2 FQNNGV. The ends lost 4 bases at V and 2 bases at J; junction bases unmatched: 8. The CDR3 sequence: CASSSTTGLTGNTIYF. The CDR3 region has the DNA TGTGCCAGCAGCTCAACGACAGGGCTGACTGGAAACACCATATATTTT.

The sample holds a few counts of this clone. V gene TRBV2 combines with J gene TRBJ2-3; D unclear. Germline assignment: CDR1 SNHLY and CDR2 FYNNEI. V was pared by 5 bases and J by 2 bases, with 8 bases between. The CDR3 totals 13 residues. CDR3 sequence: CASSSEYTDTQYF. CDR3 nucleotide sequence: TGTGCCAGCAGTTCCGAGTACACAGATACGCAGTATTTT.

The chain has TRBV30 and TRBJ1-5; 7 bases agree with TRBD1. CDR1 is GTSNPN, CDR2 SVGIG, per germline (reference sequence). Germline trimming cut 5 bases from V and 7 bases from J; bases unmatched to any gene: 5. The CDR3 extends over 12 amino acids. The CDR3 sequence is CAWDREGQPQHF. The CDR3 DNA follows: TGTGCCTGGGACAGGGAGGGACAGCCCCAGCATTTT.

The chain uses TRBV9 and TRBJ1-2; TRBD1 is a possible D gene (6 bases). Deletions cut 0 bases from V and 2 bases from J, with 14 bases between. The CDR3 length is 16 residues. Germline lookup yields CDR1 SGDLS and CDR2 YYNGEE. CDR3 protein: CASSVGGRGSNYGYTF. The CDR3 DNA is TGTGCCAGCAGCGTAGGGGGCAGGGGATCAAACTATGGCTACACCTTC.

The chain uses TRBV7-6 and TRBJ1-1, with 8 bases matching TRBD1. The CDR3 is 14 amino acids. Germline loops: CDR1 SGHVS, CDR2 FNYEAQ. Germline trimming cut 2 bases from V and 4 bases from J; bases unmatched to any gene: 3. CDR3 amino acids: CASSLQQGGTEAFF. CDR3 sequence (DNA): TGTGCCAGCAGCTTACAACAGGGGGGCACTGAAGCTTTCTTT.

The chain joins TRBV28 to TRBJ2-7; TRBD2 matches at 7 bases. The CDR3 is 14 amino acids. V dropped 3 bases and J dropped 3; count of bases not matched to a gene: 5. Germline V gene sequence: CDR1 MDHEN, CDR2 SYDVKM. The CDR3 region has the DNA TGTGCCAGCAGTTTTGGCGGGAGTAACTACGAGCAGTACTTC. Encoded protein: CASSFGGSNYEQYF.